This T cell receptor beta chain was identified in a study of Graves' ophthalmopathy and Graves' hyperthyroidism. V was trimmed by 2 bases and J by 7 bases, leaving 12 bases between them. From germline, CDR1 is SGHTA and CDR2 FQGTGA. The CDR3 is made up of 13 amino acids. Amplified TCR beta CDR3 regions were obtained using RNA transcripts as template. Scientists carried out first-round RT-PCR using HTBI primers and then a second-round multiplex PCR. MiXCR, applied by TCRdb to the multiplex PCR reads, yields one record per CDR3 protein. The table has about 390,000 distinct CDR3 sequences, approximately 15% seen once; the top ten hold roughly 7%. This clonotype was seen at least ten times. Ophthalmopathy not arising within 18 months of follow-up defined hyperthyroidism as stable.

The receptor was isolated from a woman younger than 30 with stable Graves' hyperthyroidism. This rearrangement joins TRBV7-3 to TRBJ2-7, with D perhaps matching TRBD1 or TRBD2 (5 bases each). Sequencing used peripheral blood. CDR3: CASSLLGVGEQYF. CDR3 bases: TGTGCCAGCAGCTTACTGGGGGTTGGGGAGCAGTACTTC.